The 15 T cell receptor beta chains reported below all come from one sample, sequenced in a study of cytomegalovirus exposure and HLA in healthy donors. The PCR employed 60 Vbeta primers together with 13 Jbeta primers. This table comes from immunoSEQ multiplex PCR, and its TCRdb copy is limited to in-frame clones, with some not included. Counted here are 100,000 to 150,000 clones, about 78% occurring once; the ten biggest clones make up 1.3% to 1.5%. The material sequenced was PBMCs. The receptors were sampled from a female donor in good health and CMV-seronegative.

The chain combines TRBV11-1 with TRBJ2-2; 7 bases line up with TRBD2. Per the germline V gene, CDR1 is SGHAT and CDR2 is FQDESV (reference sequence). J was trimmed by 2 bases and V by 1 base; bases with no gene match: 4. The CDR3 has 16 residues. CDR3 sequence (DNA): TGTGCCAGCAGCTTAGGCCCAGCGGGAAACACCGGGGAGCTGTTTTTT. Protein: CASSLGPAGNTGELFF.

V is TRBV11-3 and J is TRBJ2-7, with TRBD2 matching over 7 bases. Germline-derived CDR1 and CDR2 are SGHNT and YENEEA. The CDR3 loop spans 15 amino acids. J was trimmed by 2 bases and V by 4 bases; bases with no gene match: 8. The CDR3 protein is CASSWGAGLAYEQYF. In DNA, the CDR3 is TGTGCCAGCAGCTGGGGAGCGGGACTGGCCTACGAGCAGTACTTC.

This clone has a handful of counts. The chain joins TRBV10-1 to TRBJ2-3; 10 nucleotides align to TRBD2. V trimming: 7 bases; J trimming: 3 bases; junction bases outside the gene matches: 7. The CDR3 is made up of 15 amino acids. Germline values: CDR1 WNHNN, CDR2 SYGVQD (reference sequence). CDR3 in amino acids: CASKSGTSETDTQYF. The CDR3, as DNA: TGCGCCAGCAAGTCCGGGACTAGCGAAACAGATACGCAGTATTTT.

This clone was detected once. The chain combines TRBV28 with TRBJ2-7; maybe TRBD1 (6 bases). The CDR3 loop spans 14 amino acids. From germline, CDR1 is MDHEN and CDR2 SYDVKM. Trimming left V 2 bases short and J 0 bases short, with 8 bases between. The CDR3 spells CASSLQGSSYEQYF. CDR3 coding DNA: TGTGCCAGCAGTTTACAGGGGAGCTCCTACGAGCAGTACTTC. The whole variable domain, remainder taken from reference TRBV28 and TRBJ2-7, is DVKVTQSSRYLVKRTGEKVFLECVQDMDHENMFWYRQDPGLGLRLIYFSYDVKMKEKGDIPEGYSVSREKKERFSLILESASTNQTSMYLCASSLQGSSYEQYFGPGTRLTVT.

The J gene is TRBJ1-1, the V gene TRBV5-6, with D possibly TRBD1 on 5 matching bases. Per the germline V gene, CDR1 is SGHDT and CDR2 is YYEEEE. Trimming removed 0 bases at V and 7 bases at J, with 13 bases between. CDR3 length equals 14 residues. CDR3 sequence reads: CASSLAGGDDEAFF. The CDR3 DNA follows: TGTGCCAGCAGCTTGGCGGGGGGGGACGATGAAGCTTTCTTT.

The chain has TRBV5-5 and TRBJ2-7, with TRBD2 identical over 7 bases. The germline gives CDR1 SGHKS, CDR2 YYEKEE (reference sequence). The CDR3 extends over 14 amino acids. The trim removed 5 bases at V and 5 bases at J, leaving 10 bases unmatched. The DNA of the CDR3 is TGTGCCAGCAGTCAAGAGTGGGGAGGGAACGAGCAGTACTTC. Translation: CASSQEWGGNEQYF.

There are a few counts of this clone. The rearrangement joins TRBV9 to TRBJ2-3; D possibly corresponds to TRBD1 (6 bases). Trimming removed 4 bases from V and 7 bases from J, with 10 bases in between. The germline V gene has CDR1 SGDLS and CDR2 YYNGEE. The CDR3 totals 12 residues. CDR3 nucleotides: TGTGCCAGCAGCCCAGGGGAATATACGCAGTATTTT. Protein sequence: CASSPGEYTQYF.

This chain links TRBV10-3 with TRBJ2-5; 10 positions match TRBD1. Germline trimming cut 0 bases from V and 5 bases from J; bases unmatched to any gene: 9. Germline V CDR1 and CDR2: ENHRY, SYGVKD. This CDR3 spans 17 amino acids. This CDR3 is CAISESNWDRGAETQYF. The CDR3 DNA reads TGTGCCATCAGTGAGTCGAATTGGGACAGGGGAGCGGAGACCCAGTACTTC.

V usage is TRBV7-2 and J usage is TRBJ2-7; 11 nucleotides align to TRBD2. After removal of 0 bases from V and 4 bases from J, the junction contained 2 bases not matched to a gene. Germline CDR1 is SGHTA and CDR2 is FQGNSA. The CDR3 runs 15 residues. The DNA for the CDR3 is TGTGCCAGCAGCTTAGCTAGCGGGAGGGAATACGAGCAGTACTTC. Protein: CASSLASGREYEQYF.

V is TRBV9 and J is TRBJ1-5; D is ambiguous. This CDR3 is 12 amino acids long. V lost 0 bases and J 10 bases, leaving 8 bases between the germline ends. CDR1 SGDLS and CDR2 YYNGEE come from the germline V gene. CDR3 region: CASSVVGGPQHF. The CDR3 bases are TGTGCCAGCAGCGTAGTCGGAGGACCCCAGCATTTT.

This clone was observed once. CDR3 nucleotide sequence: TGTGCCAGCACCCCATCCCAGGGCAGCTTCTTC. Translated, it gives CASTPSQGSFF. This chain joins TRBV2 and TRBJ2-1; D may be TRBD1 (5 bases). Germline loops: CDR1 SNHLY, CDR2 FYNNEI. Trimming shortened V by 7 bases and J by 16 bases, and 17 bases separated the two germline ends. The CDR3 has 11 residues.

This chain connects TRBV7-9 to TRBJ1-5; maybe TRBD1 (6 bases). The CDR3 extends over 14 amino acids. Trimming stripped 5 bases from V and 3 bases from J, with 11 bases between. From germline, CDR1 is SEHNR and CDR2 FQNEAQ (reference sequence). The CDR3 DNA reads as TGTGCCAGCAGCCTCGACAGGCCCAATCAGCCCCAGCATTTT. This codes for CASSLDRPNQPQHF.

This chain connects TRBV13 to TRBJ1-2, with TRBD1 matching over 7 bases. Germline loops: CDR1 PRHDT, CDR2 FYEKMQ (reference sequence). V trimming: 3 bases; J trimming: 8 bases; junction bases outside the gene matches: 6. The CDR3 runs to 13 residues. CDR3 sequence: CASSLRGLAGYTF. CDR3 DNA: TGTGCCAGCAGCTTGAGGGGGCTGGCGGGCTACACCTTC.

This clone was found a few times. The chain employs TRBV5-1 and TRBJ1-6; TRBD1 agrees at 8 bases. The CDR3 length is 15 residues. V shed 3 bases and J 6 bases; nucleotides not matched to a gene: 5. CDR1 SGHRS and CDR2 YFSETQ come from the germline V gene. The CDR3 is CASSSSGQANSPLHF. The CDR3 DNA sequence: TGCGCCAGCAGCTCTTCGGGACAGGCTAATTCACCCCTCCACTTT.

The CDR3 sequence is CASSLEGVRGYTF. DNA for the CDR3: TGTGCCAGCAGCTTGGAGGGGGTGAGGGGCTACACCTTC. The chain couples TRBV5-4 to TRBJ1-2; TRBD1 is a possible D gene (6 bases). CDR1 is SGHNT and CDR2 is YYREEE in the germline V gene (reference sequence). Trimming pared 0 bases from V and 8 bases from J, leaving 11 bases between. This CDR3 comprises 13 residues.